The 20 T cell receptor beta chains reported below all come from one sample, sequenced in a study of T cells in localized non-small cell lung cancer. Measured with immunoSEQ multiplex PCR; TCRdb has only the in-frame clones, and not every one. Of about 26,000 clones detected, approximately 90% appear once; the ten largest clones hold about an eighth. Source: peripheral blood, taken before any cancer treatment. These TCRs come from a female donor older than 55 with stage II squamous cell lung carcinoma.

The J gene is TRBJ2-7, the V gene TRBV30, with 7 bases matching TRBD1. Germline V gives CDR1 GTSNPN, CDR2 SVGIG (reference sequence). The J segment lost 0 bases and the V segment lost 3 bases, leaving 8 bases of the junction unmatched. The CDR3 spans 15 residues. The CDR3, as DNA: TGTGCCTGGAGACTAACAGGGGCCCTCTCCTACGAGCAGTACTTC. Translation: CAWRLTGALSYEQYF.

The V and J genes are TRBV7-2 and TRBJ1-2; possible D gene TRBD1, 5 bases. CDR1 and CDR2 (germline): SGHTA, FQGNSA. The CDR3 runs 14 residues. The germline V and J ends were trimmed by 4 bases and 4 bases, with 13 bases remaining between them. CDR3 DNA: TGTGCCAGCAGCTCCTTGACAGTCCTCTATGGCTACACCTTC. This gives the protein CASSSLTVLYGYTF.

This clone was seen once. The gene calls are TRBV25-1 and TRBJ1-1; TRBD1 is a possible D gene (5 bases). This CDR3 is 13 amino acids long. From germline, CDR1 is MGHDK and CDR2 SYGVNS. V dropped 3 bases and J dropped 4 bases, with 9 bases sitting between them. CDR3 protein: CASSDLTATEAFF. The CDR3 DNA reads TGTGCCAGCAGTGATCTGACAGCCACTGAAGCTTTCTTT.

This rearrangement joins TRBV10-1 to TRBJ2-7, with D uncertain. From germline, CDR1 is WNHNN and CDR2 SYGVQD (reference sequence). V was cut by 5 bases and J by 1 base, with 12 bases left in between. This CDR3 is built from 14 residues. CDR3 amino acids: CASSSIVGSYEQYF. The DNA for the CDR3 is TGCGCCAGCAGTTCGATCGTCGGATCCTACGAGCAGTACTTC.

The rearrangement joins TRBV6-6 to TRBJ1-3, with no clear D. The CDR3 totals 13 residues. V was clipped by 2 bases and J by 4 bases, with 6 bases between them. Germline CDR1 and CDR2: MNHNY and SVGAGI (reference sequence). CDR3 region: CASSYAEGNTIYF. The CDR3 DNA reads as TGTGCCAGCAGTTACGCAGAGGGAAACACCATATATTTT.

The chain is built from TRBV2 and TRBJ1-1, with 7 bases identical to TRBD1. This CDR3 spans 14 amino acids. Trimming at V came to 5 bases and at J to 2 bases, leaving 5 bases not matched to a gene. The V gene's germline CDR1 is SNHLY and CDR2 FYNNEI. DNA for the CDR3: TGTGCCAGCAGTCCCCGGGACAGTAACACTGAAGCTTTCTTT. Translated, it gives CASSPRDSNTEAFF.

The chain joins TRBV11-2 to TRBJ1-1; D remains unclear. Germline V gene data show CDR1 as SGHAT and CDR2 as FQNNGV. Trimming shortened V by 2 bases and J by 1 base, and 8 bases separated the two germline ends. The length of the CDR3 is 14 residues. The CDR3 is CASSLSWGNTEAFF. The CDR3 DNA reads TGTGCCAGCAGCTTAAGCTGGGGGAACACTGAAGCTTTCTTT.

The chain carries TRBV5-4 and TRBJ2-5, with TRBD2 matching over 8 bases. CDR3 size: 15 residues. CDR1 and CDR2 (germline): SGHNT, YYREEE (reference sequence). J was trimmed by 3 bases and V by 4 bases; bases with no gene match: 8. The DNA of the CDR3 is TGTGCCAGCAGCGTTAGCGGGACAAGGAAAGAGACCCAGTACTTC. Translation: CASSVSGTRKETQYF.

The chain combines TRBV25-1 with TRBJ1-3, with 9 bases identical to TRBD1. The V and J ends lost 5 bases and 0 bases, in that order; junction bases with no gene match: 8. Germline CDR1 MGHDK, CDR2 SYGVNS. This CDR3 has 17 amino acids. CDR3 in DNA: TGTGCCAGCAGTAATCCCGGGACAGGGTTCTCTGGAAACACCATATATTTT. This codes for CASSNPGTGFSGNTIYF.

The V and J genes are TRBV5-5 and TRBJ1-1; D not certain. In germline, CDR1 is SGHKS, CDR2 YYEKEE (reference sequence). The length of the CDR3 is 13 residues. The V end was cut by 2 bases, the J end by 3 bases, with 8 bases between. CDR3 sequence (DNA): TGTGCCAGCAGCTTCGTTGAGGACACTGAAGCTTTCTTT. Encoded protein: CASSFVEDTEAFF. The entire variable domain, with the rest obtained from reference TRBV5-5 and TRBJ1-1, is as follows: DAGVTQSPTHLIKTRGQQVTLRCSPISGHKSVSWYQQVLGQGPQFIFQYYEKEERGRGNFPDRFSARQFPNYSSELNVNALLLGDSALYLCASSFVEDTEAFFGQGTRLTVV.

The chain carries TRBV5-1 and TRBJ1-1; possibly TRBD1 for D (5 bases). Germline CDR1 reads SGHRS; CDR2 reads YFSETQ. The CDR3 spans 14 residues. V was cut by 1 base and J by 1 base, with 8 bases left in between. CDR3 sequence reads: CASSLRQGNTEAFF. The CDR3 DNA sequence: TGCGCCAGCAGCTTGCGGCAGGGGAACACTGAAGCTTTCTTT.

By share of the sample, this clone is medium-sized. The V call is TRBV4-3, the J call TRBJ2-7; 11 nucleotides match TRBD1. The germline V gene encodes CDR1 LGHNA and CDR2 YSLEER. The CDR3 is 15 residues long. V shed 0 bases, J shed 5 bases, and the junction held 3 bases outside the gene matches. DNA for the CDR3: TGCGCCAGCAGCCAAGAGGGGGACAGGGGGAACGAGCAGTACTTC. This codes for CASSQEGDRGNEQYF.

The genes are TRBV5-1 and TRBJ2-2; the match to TRBD1 covers 10 bases. The CDR3 has 18 amino acids. The V gene end was trimmed by 5 bases and the J gene end by 4 bases; junction bases not matched to a gene: 14. CDR1 is SGHRS and CDR2 is YFSETQ in the germline V gene. DNA for the CDR3: TGCGCCAGCAGTCCGATACCGGGACAGGGGCAAGGCACCGGGGAGCTGTTTTTT. This sequence encodes CASSPIPGQGQGTGELFF.

The chain joins TRBV4-2 to TRBJ2-7, with TRBD2 identical over 12 bases. The J segment lost 5 bases and the V segment lost 4 bases, leaving 6 bases of the junction unmatched. The CDR3 extends over 15 amino acids. The germline V gene encodes CDR1 LGHNA and CDR2 YNFKEQ. CDR3 DNA: TGTGCCAGCAGCCCTCGACTAGCGGGAGAGGACGAGCAGTACTTC. Amino acid sequence: CASSPRLAGEDEQYF.

The chain joins TRBV19 to TRBJ2-5; D may correspond to TRBD1 or TRBD2 (7 bases each). From germline, CDR1 is LNHDA and CDR2 SQIVND (reference sequence). The CDR3 is 17 residues long. Trimming took 6 bases from V and 3 from J, leaving 23 bases between them. Here the CDR3 DNA reads TGTGCCAGTAGCAGGGGGGGGACAGCCATACTCAAAGAGACCCAGTACTTC. Protein product: CASSRGGTAILKETQYF.

The chain combines TRBV2 with TRBJ2-6; a weak D match, TRBD2 (6 bases). CDR1 is SNHLY, CDR2 FYNNEI, per germline. V was pared by 7 bases and J by 0 bases, with 13 bases between. The CDR3 consists of 16 residues. In DNA form, the CDR3 reads TGTGCCAGCACTTGGGACGGGAGCTCTGGGGCCAACGTCCTGACTTTC. This gives the protein CASTWDGSSGANVLTF.

The chain combines TRBV7-3 with TRBJ1-1; 11 nucleotides match TRBD1. The CDR3 extends over 16 amino acids. Germline-derived CDR1 and CDR2 are SGHTA and FQGTGA. Unmatched junction bases numbered 4, after V lost 0 bases and J lost 4 bases. The CDR3 coding sequence is TGTGCCAGCAGCTTAACCGGGACAGGGGGTATCACTGAAGCTTTCTTT. Translating it yields CASSLTGTGGITEAFF.

The CDR3, as DNA: TGTGCCAGCAGCTTAGCCGGACTAGCGGGTAGAGATACGCAGTATTTT. Translation: CASSLAGLAGRDTQYF. The chain couples TRBV11-2 to TRBJ2-3, with 11 bases fitting TRBD2. CDR1 SGHAT and CDR2 FQNNGV come from the germline V gene. The CDR3 is 16 amino acids. The ends lost 1 base at V and 5 bases at J; junction bases unmatched: 5.

In nucleotides, the CDR3 is TGTGCCAGGTGGACTAGCGGGAACTACGAGCAGTACTTC. Its translation: CARWTSGNYEQYF. This chain connects TRBV6-4 to TRBJ2-7, with 12 nucleotides matching TRBD2. Germline V gives CDR1 MRHNA, CDR2 SNTAGT. Trimming cost V 9 bases and J 3 bases; bases outside gene matches: 3. CDR3 length equals 13 residues.

The chain joins TRBV6-5 to TRBJ2-5; the match to TRBD2 covers 11 bases. V was clipped by 6 bases and J by 7 bases; unmatched bases: 4. The germline V gene encodes CDR1 MNHEY and CDR2 SVGAGI. The CDR3 spans 13 residues. The DNA for the CDR3 is TGTGCCAGCAGACTAGCGGGAGTGAGGACCCAGTACTTC. This gives the protein CASRLAGVRTQYF.